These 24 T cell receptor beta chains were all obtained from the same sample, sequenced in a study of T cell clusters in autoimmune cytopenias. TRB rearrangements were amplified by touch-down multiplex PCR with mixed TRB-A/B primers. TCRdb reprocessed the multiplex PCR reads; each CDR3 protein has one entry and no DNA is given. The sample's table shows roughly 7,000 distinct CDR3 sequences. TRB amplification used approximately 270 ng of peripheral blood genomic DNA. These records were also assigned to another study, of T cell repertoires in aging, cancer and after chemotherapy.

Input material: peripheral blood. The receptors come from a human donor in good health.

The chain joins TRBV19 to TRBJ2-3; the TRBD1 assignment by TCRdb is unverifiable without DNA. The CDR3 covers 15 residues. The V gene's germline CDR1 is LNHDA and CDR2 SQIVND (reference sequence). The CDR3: CASTPGQVITDTQYF.

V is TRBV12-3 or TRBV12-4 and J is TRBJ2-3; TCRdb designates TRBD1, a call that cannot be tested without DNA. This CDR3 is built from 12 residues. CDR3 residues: CASSLGVGTQYF.

CDR3 region: CASRRLAESSYEQYF. This sequence joins TRBV6-5 and TRBJ2-7; the D gene TCRdb calls, TRBD2, cannot be checked with no DNA. This CDR3 has 15 amino acids. Germline lookup yields CDR1 MNHEY and CDR2 SVGAGI.

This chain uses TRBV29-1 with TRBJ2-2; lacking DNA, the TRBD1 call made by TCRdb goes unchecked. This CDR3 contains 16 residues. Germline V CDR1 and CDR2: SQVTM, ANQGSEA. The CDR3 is CSVDIRDRGNTGELFF.

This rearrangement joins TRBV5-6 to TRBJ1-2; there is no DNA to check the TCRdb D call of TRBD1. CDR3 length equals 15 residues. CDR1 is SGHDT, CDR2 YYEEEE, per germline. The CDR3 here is CDSRGSGRIRNGYTF.

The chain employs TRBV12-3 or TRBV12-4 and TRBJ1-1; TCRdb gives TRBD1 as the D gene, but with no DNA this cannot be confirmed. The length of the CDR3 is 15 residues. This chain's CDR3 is CASSLGGAQGTEAFF.

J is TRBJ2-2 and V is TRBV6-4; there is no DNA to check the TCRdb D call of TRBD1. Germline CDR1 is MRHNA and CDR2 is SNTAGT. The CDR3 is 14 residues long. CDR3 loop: CASQRDRNTGELFF.

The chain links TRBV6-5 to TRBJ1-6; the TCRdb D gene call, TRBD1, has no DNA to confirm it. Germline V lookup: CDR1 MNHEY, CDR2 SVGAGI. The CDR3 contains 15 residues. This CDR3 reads CASRPDRARNSPLHF.

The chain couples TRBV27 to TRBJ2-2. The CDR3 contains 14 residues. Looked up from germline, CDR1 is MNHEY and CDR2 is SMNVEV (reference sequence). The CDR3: CASGHRYGTGELFF.

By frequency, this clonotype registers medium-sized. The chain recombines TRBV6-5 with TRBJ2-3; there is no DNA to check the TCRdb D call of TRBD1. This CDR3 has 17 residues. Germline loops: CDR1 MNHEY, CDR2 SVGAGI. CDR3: CASRGGGRTGSTDTQYF.

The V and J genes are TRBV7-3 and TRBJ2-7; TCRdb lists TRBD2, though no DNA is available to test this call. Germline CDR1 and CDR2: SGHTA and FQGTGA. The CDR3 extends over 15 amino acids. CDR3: CASSAGLAGVGEQYF.

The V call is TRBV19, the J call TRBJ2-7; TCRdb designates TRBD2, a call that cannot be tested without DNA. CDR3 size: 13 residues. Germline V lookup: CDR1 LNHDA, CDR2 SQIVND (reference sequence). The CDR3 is CASSMAGVGEQYF.

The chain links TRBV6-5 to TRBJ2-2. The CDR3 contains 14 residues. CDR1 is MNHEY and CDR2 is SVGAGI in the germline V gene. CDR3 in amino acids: CASARQRNTGELFF.

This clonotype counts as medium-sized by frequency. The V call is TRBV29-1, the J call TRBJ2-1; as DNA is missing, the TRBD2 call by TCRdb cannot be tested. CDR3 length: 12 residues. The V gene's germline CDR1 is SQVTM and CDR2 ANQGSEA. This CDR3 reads CSGRDGYNEQFF.

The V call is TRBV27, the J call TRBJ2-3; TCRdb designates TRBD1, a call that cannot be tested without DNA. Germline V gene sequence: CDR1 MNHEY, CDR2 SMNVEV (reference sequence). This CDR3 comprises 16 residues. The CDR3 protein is CASSAAGTDPRDTQYF.

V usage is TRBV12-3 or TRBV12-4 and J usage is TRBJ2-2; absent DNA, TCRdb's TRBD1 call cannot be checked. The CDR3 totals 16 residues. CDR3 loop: CASRKQGTANTGELFF.

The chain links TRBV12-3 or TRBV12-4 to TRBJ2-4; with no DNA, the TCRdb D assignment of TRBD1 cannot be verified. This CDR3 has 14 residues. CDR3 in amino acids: CASSSGDPKNIQYF.

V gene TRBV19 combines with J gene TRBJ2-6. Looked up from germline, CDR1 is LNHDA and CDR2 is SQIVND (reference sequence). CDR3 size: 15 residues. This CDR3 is CASSIRGSGANVLTF.

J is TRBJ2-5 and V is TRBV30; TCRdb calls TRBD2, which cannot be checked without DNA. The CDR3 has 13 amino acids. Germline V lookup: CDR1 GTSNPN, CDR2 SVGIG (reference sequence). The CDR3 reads CAWSASFWETQYF.

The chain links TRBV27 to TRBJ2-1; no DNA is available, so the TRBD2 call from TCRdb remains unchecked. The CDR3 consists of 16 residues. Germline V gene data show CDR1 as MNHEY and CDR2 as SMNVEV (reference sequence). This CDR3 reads CASSLYPSLGVNEQFF.

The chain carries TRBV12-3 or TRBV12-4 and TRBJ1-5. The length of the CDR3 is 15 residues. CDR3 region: CASSYGADSNQPQHF.

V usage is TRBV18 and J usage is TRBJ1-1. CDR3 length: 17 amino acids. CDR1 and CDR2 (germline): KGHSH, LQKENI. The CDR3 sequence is CASSPPRGLVLNTEAFF.

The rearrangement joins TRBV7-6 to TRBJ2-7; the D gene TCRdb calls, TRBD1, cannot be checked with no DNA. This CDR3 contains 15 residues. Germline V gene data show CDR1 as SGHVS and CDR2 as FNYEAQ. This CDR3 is CASSLGTGVVYEQYF.

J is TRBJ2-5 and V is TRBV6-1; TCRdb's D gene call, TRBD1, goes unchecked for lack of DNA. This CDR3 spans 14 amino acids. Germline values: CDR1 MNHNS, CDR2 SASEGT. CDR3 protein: CASSEWRGQETQYF.